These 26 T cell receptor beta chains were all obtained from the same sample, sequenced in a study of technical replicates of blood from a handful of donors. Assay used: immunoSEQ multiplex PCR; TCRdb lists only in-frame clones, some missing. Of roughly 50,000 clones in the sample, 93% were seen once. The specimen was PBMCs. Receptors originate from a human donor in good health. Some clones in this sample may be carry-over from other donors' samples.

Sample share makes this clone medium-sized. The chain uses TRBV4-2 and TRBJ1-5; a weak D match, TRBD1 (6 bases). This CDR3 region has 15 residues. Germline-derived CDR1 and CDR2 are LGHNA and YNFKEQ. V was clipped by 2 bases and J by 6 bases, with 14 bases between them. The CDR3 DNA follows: TGTGCCAGCAGCCAAAATTTGGGGGCGAGTCAGCCCCAGCATTTT. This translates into CASSQNLGASQPQHF.

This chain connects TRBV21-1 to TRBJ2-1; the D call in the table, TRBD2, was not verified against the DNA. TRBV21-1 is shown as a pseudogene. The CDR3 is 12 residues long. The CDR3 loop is CASSKEGGTRFF. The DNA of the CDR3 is TGTGCCAGCAGCAAAGAAGGAGGGACGAGGTTCTTC.

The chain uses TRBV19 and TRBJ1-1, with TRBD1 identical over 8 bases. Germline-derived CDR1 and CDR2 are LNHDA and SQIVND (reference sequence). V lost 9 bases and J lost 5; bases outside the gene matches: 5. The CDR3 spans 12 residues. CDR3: CASQGDRTEAFF. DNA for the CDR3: TGTGCCAGCCAGGGGGACAGGACTGAAGCTTTCTTT.

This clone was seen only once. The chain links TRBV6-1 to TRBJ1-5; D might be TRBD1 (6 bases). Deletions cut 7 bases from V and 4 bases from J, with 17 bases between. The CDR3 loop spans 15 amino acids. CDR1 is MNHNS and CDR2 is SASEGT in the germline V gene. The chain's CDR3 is CASTLIRGQNQPQHF. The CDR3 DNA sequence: TGTGCCAGCACTCTAATAAGAGGACAGAATCAGCCCCAGCATTTT.

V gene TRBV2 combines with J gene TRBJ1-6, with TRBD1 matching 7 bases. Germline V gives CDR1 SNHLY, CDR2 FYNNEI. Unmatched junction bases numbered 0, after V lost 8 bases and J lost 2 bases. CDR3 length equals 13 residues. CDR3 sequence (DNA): TGTGCCAGCGGACAGGCCTATAATTCACCCCTCCACTTT. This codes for CASGQAYNSPLHF.

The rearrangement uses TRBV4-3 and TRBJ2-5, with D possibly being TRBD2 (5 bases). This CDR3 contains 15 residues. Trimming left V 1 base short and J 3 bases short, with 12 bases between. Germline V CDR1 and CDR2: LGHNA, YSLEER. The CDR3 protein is CASSQGTGNKETQYF. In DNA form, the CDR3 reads TGCGCCAGCAGCCAAGGAACGGGGAACAAAGAGACCCAGTACTTC.

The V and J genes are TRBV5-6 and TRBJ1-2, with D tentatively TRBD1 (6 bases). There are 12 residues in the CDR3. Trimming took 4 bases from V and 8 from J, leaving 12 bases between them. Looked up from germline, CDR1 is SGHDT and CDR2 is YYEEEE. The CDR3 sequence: CASSSQGSGYTF. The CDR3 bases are TGTGCCAGCAGCAGCCAGGGGAGCGGCTACACCTTC.

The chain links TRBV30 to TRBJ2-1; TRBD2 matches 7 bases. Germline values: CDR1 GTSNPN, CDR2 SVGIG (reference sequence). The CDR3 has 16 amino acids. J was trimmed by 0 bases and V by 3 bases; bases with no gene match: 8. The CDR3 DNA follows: TGTGCCTGGAGGGCTAGCGGTACCAGCTCCTACAATGAGCAGTTCTTC. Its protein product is CAWRASGTSSYNEQFF.

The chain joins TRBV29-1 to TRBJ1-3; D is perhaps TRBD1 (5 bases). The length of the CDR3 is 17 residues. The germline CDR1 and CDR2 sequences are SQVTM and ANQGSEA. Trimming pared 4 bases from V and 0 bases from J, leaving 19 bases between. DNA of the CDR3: TGCAGCGTTGTCGCTGAGTTCCAGGGCAGCTCTGGAAACACCATATATTTT. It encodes CSVVAEFQGSSGNTIYF.

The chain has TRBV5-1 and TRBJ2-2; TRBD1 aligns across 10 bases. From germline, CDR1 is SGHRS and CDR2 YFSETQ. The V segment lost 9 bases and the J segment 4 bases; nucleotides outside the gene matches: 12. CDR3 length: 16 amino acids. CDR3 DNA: TGCGCCACCACCCCGGGACAGGGGTTCGGCACCGGGGAGCTGTTTTTT. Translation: CATTPGQGFGTGELFF.

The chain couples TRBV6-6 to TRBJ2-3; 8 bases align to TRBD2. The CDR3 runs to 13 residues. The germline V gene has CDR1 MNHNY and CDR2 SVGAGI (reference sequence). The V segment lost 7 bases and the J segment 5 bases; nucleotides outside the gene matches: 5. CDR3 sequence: CASTAGGQDTQYF. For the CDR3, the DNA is TGTGCCAGCACGGCGGGGGGCCAAGATACGCAGTATTTT.

The CDR3 sequence is CASSQVGRGNGEAFF. CDR3 DNA: TGCGCCAGCAGCCAAGTGGGAAGGGGGAACGGTGAAGCTTTCTTT. The chain joins TRBV4-1 to TRBJ1-1; tentative D call: TRBD1 (6 bases). Germline loops: CDR1 MGHRA, CDR2 YSYEKL. This CDR3 has 15 amino acids. Trimming took 1 base from V and 7 from J, leaving 16 bases between them.

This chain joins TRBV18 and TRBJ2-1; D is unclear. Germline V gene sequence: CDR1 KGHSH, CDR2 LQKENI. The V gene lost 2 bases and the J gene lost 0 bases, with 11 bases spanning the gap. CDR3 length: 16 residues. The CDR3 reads CASSPKLVSSYNEQFF. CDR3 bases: TGTGCCAGCTCACCAAAGCTCGTTAGCTCCTACAATGAGCAGTTCTTC.

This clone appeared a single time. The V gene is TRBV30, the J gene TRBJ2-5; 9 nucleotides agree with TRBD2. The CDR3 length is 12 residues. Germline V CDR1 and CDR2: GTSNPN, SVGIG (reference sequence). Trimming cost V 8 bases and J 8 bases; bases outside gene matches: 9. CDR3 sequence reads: CAGGGVSATQYF. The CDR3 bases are TGTGCCGGCGGGGGGGTGTCTGCCACCCAGTACTTC.

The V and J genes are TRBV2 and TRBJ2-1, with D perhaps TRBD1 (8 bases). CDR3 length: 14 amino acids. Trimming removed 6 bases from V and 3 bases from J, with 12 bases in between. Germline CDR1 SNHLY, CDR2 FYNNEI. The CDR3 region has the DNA TGTGCCAGCAGGTACAGGGGGGGCTACAATGAGCAGTTCTTC. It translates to CASRYRGGYNEQFF.

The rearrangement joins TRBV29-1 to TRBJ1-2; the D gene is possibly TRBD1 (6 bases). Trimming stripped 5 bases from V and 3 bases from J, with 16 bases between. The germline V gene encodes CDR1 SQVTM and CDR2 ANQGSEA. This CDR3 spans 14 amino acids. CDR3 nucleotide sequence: TGCAGCGTTTCCACGGACAGCGCCTACTATGGCTACACCTTC. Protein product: CSVSTDSAYYGYTF.

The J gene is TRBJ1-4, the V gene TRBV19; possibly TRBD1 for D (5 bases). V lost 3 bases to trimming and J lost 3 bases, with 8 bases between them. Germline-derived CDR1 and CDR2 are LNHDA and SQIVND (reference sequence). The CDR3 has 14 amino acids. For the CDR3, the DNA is TGTGCCAGTAGTATGGTCAGGGCTAATGAAAAACTGTTTTTT. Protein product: CASSMVRANEKLFF.

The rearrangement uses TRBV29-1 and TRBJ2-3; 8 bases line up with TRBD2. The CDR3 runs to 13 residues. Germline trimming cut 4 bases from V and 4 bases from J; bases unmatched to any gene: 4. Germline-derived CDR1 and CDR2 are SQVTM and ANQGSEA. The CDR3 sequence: CSVGKAGADTQYF. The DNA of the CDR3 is TGCAGCGTTGGGAAAGCGGGGGCAGATACGCAGTATTTT.

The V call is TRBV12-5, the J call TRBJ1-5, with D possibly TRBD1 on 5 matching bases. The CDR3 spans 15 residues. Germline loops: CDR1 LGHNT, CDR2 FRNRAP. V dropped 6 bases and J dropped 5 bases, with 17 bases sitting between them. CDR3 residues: CASGQGGTEHQPQHF. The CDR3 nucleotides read TGTGCTAGTGGCCAGGGAGGGACCGAACATCAGCCCCAGCATTTT. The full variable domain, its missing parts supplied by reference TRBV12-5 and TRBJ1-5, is DARVTQTPRHKVTEMGQEVTMRCQPILGHNTVFWYRQTMMQGLELLAYFRNRAPLDDSGMPKDRFSAEMPDATLATLKIQPSEPRDSAVYFCASGQGGTEHQPQHFGDGTRLSIL.

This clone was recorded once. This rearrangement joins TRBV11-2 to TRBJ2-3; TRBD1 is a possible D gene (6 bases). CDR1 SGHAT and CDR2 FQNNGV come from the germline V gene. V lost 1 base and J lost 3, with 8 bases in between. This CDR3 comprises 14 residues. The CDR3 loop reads CASSLARGTDTQYF. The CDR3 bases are TGTGCCAGCAGCTTAGCGAGGGGGACAGATACGCAGTATTTT.

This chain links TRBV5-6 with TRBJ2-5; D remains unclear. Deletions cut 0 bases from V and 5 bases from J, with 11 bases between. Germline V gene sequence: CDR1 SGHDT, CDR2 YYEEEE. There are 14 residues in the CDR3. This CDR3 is CASSLVTATETQYF. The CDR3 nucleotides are TGTGCCAGCAGCTTGGTTACAGCTACGGAGACCCAGTACTTC.

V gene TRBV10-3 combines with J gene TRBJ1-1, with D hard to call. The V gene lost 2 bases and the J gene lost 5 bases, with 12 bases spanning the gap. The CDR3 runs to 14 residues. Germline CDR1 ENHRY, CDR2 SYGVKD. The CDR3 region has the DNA TGTGCCATCAGTGAGAGAGGGCGCGAAACTGAAGCTTTCTTT. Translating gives CAISERGRETEAFF.

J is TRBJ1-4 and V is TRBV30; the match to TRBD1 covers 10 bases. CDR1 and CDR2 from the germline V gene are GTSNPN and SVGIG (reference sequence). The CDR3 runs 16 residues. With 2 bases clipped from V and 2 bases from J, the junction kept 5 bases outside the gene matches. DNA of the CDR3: TGTGCCTGGAGTACAACGACAGGGGGCACTAATGAAAAACTGTTTTTT. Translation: CAWSTTTGGTNEKLFF.

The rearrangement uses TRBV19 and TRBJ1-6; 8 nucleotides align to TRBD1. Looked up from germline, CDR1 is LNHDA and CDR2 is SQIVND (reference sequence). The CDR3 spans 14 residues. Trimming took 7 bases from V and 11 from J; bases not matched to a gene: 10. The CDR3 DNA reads TGTGCCAGTACCGCCGGGACAGGTTTTACACCCCTCCACTTT. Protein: CASTAGTGFTPLHF. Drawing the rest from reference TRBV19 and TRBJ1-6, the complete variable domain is DGGITQSPKYLFRKEGQNVTLSCEQNLNHDAMYWYRQDPGQGLRLIYYSQIVNDFQKGDIAEGYSVSREKKESFPLTVTSAQKNPTAFYLCASTAGTGFTPLHFGNGTRLTVT.

The CDR3 reads CASSIVRGGSNQPQHF. CDR3 nucleotide sequence: TGTGCCAGTAGTATAGTCCGCGGGGGCTCCAATCAGCCCCAGCATTTT. The chain carries TRBV19 and TRBJ1-5, with D perhaps matching TRBD1 (6 bases). In germline, CDR1 is LNHDA, CDR2 SQIVND (reference sequence). The CDR3 totals 16 residues. V was cut by 1 base and J by 3 bases, with 13 bases left in between.

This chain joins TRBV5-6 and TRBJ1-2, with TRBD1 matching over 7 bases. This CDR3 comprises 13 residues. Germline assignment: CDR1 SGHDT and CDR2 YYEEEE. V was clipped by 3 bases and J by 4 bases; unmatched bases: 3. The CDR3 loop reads CASSWTGGYGYTF. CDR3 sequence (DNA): TGTGCCAGCAGCTGGACAGGAGGCTATGGCTACACCTTC.